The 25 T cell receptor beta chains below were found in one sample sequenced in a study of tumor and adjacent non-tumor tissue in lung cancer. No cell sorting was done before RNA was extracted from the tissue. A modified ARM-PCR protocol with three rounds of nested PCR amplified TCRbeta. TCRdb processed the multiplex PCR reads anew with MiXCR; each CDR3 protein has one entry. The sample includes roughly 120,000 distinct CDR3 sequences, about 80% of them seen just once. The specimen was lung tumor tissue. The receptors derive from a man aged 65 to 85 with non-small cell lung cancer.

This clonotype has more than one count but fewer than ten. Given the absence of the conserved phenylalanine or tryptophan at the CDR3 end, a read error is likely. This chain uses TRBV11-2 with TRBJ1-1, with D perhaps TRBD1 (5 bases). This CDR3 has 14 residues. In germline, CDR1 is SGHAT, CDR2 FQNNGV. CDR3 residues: CASTRAGGNTEAFY. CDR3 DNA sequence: TGTGCTAGCACTAGGGCTGGGGGGAACACTGAAGCTTTCTAT.

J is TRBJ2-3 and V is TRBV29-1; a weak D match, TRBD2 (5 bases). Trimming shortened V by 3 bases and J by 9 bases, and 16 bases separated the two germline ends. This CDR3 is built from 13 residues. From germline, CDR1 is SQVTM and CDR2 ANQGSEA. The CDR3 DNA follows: TGCAGCGTTGATCGTCTAGGGAGAGTGACGCAGTATTTT. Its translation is CSVDRLGRVTQYF.

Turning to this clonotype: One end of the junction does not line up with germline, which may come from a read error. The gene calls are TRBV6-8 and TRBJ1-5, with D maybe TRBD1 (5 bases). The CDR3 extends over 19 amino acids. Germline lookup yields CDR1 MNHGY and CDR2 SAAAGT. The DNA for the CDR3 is TGTGCCAGCATTTACTGGGCCTTTCAAGGACGGGGGGTAATCGAGCCCCGGCATTTT. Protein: CASIYWAFQGRGVIEPRHF.

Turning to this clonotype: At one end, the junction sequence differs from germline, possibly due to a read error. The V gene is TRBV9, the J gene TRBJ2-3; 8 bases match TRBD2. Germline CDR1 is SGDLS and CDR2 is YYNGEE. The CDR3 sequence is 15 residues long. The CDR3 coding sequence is TGTGCCTGCAGCGAATCGGGGGGGGGCGCGGGGCCGCAGTATTTT. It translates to CACSESGGGAGPQYF.

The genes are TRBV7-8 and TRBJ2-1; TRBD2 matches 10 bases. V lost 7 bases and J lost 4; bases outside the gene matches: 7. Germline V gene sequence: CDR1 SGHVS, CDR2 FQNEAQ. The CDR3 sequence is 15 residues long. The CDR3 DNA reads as TGTGCCAGCACCGGAGATAGCGGGGGGTACAATGAGCAGTTCTTC. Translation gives CASTGDSGGYNEQFF. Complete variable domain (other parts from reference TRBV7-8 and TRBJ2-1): GAGVSQSPRYKVAKRGQDVALRCDPISGHVSLFWYQQALGQGPEFLTYFQNEAQLDKSGLPSDRFFAERPEGSVSTLKIQRTQQEDSAVYLCASTGDSGGYNEQFFGPGTRLTVL.

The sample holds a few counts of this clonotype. The CDR3 is CASSADTQYF. The CDR3 coding sequence is TGTGCCAGCAGCGCTGATACGCAGTATTTT. The chain links TRBV6-2 or TRBV6-3 to TRBJ2-3; D uncertain. There are 10 residues in the CDR3. Between the trimmed V and J ends, which lost 6 bases and 6 bases, there was a span of 4 bases. Germline lookup yields CDR1 MNHEY and CDR2 SVGEGT.

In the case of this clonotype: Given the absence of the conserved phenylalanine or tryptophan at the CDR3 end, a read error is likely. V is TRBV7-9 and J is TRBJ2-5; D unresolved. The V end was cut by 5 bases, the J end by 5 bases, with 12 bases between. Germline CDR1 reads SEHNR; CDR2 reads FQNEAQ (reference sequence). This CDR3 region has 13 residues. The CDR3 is CASSLPNWETQYL. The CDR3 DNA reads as TGTGCCAGCAGCCTCCCCAACTGGGAGACCCAGTACTTG.

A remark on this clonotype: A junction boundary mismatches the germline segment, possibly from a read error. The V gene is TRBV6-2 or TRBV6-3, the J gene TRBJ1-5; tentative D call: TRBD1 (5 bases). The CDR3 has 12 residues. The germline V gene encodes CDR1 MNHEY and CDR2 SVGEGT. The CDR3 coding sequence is TGTGTCATCCAGGGAAACAATCAGCCTCAGCATTTT. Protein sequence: CVIQGNNQPQHF.

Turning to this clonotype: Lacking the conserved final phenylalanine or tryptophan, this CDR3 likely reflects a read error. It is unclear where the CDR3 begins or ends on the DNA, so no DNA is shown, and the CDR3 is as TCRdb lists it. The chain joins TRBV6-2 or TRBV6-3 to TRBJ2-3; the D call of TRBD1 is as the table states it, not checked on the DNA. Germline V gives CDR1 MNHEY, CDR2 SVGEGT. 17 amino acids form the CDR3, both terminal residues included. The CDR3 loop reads CTSSYPMTVGHQDTQYL.

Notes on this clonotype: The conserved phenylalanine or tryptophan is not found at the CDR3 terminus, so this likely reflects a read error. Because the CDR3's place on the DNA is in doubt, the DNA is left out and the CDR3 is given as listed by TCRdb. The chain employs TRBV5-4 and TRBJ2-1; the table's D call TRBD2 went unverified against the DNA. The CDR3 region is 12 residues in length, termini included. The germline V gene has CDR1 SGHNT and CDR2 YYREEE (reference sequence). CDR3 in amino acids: CASSERAGEQFS.

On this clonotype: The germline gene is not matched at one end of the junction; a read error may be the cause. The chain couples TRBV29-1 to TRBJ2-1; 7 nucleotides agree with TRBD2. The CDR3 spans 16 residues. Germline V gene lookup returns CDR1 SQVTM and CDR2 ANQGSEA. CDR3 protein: CSLEGVPYRDYNEQSF. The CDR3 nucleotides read TGCAGCCTTGAGGGAGTCCCCTATCGGGACTATAATGAGCAGTCCTTC.

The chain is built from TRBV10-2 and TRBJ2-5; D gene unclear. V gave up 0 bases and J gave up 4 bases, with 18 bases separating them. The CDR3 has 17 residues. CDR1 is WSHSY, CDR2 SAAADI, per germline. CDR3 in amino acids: CASSESPFRVPAETQYF. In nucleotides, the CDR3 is TGCGCCAGCAGTGAGTCCCCATTCCGTGTCCCGGCAGAGACCCAGTACTTC.

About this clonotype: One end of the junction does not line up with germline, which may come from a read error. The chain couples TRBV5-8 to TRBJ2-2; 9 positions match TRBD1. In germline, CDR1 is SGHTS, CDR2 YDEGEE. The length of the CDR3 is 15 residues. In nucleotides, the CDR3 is TGTGCCGGCAGCGTCTACAGGGGGCCCACCGGGGAGCTGTTTTTT. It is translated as CAGSVYRGPTGELFF. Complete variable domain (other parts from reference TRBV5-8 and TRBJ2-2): EAGVTQSPTHLIKTRGQQATLRCSPISGHTSVYWYQQALGLGLQFLLWYDEGEERNRGNFPPRFSGRQFPNYSSELNVNALELEDSALYLCAGSVYRGPTGELFFGEGSRLTVL.

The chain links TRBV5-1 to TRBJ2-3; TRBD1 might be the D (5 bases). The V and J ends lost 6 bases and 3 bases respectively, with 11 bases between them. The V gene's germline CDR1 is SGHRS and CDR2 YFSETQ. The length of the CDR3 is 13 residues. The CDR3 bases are TGCGCCAGCAACTTCAGGGTGACAGATACGCAGTATTTT. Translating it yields CASNFRVTDTQYF.

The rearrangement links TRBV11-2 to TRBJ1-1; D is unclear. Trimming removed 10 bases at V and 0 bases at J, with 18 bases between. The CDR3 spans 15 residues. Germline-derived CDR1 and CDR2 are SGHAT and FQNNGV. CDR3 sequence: CANGFANSMNTEAFF. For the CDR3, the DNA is TGTGCCAACGGCTTCGCCAATTCAATGAACACTGAAGCTTTCTTT.

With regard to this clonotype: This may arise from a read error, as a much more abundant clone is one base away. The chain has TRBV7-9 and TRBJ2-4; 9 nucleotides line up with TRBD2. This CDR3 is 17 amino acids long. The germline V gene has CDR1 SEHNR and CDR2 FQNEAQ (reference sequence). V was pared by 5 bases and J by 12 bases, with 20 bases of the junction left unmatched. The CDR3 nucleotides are TGTGCCAGCAGCACTTCTCGTTGGGCTAGCGGGGCTGACAATCAGTACTTC. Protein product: CASSTSRWASGADNQYF.

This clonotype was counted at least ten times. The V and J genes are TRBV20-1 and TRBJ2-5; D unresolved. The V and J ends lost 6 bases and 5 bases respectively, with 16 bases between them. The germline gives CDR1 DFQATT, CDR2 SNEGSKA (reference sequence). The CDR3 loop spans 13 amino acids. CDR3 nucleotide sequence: TGCAGTGCCGAATCCCAGCTTTATGAGACCCAGTACTTC. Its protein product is CSAESQLYETQYF.

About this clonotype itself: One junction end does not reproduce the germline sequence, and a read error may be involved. CDR3 in amino acids: CASSQNEGRGSYEQYF. The CDR3 region has the DNA TGCGCCAGTAGCCAAAATGAAGGCAGGGGGTCCTACGAGCAGTACTTC. The chain has TRBV4-1 and TRBJ2-7; 7 positions match TRBD1. The CDR3 length is 16 residues. Germline lookup yields CDR1 MGHRA and CDR2 YSYEKL.

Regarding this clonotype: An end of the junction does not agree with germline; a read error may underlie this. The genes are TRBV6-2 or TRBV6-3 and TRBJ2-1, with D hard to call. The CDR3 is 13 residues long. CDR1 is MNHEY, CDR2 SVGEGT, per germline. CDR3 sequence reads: CASNRGSYSEQLF. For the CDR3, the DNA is TGTGCCAGCAACAGAGGCAGTTACAGTGAGCAGTTATTC.

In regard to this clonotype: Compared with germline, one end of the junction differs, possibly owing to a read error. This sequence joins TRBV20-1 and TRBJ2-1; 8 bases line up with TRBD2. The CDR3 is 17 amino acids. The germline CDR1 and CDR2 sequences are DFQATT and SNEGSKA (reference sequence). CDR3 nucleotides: TGCAGTGCTAGAGATCCCAGCGGGGGAGCCGGTTGGGGTGAGCAGTTCTTT. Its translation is CSARDPSGGAGWGEQFF.

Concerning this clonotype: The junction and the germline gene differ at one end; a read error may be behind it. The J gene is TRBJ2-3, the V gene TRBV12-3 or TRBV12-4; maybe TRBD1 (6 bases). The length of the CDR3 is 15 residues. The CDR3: CVSSFARGITNTQYF. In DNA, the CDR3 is TGTGTCAGCAGTTTTGCCAGGGGTATTACAAATACGCAGTATTTT.

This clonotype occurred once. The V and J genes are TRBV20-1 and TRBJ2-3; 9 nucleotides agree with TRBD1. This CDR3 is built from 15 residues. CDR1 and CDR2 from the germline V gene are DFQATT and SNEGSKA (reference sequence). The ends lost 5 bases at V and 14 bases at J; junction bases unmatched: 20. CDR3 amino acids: CSAGKTGGTVDMRYF. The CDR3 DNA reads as TGCAGTGCTGGAAAGACAGGGGGTACAGTAGATATGCGGTATTTT.

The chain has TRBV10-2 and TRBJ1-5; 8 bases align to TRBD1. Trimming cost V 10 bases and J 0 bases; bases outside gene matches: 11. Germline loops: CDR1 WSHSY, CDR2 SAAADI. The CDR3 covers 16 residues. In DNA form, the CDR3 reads TGCGCCACGGAAACAGACAGGGGTGGTAGCAATCAGCCCCAGCATTTT. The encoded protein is CATETDRGGSNQPQHF.

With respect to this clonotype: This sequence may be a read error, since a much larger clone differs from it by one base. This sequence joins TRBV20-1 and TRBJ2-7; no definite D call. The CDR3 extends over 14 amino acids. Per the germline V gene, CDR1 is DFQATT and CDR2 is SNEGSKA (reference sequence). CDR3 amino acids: CSVRQGSSTYEEYF. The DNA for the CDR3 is TGCAGTGTCAGACAAGGGTCGTCGACCTACGAGGAGTACTTC.

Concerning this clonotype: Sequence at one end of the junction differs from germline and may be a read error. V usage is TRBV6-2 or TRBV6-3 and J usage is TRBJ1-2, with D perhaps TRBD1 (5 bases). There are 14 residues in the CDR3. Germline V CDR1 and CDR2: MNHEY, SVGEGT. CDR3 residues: CASRPRQPRSGHTF. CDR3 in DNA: TGTGCCAGCAGACCAAGACAGCCTAGGAGTGGCCACACCTTC.